Shown below are 12 T cell receptor beta chains from a single sample sequenced in a study of regulatory T cells in long-lasting Graves disease. Assembly of TCR beta libraries relied on iRepertoire HTBI primers together with Arm-PCR of CDR3 regions. One entry per CDR3 protein results from TCRdb running MiXCR on the multiplex PCR reads. The data hold about 450,000 distinct CDR3 sequences, with about 15% observed a single time. As for time point: newly diagnosed GD, antithyroid drugs for less than 3 months. RNA extracted from PBMCs served as the sequencing template. These same records also appear under a second study, on T cells in Graves' hyperthyroidism and ophthalmopathy.

The sequencing used peripheral blood mononuclear cells (PBMCs), collected at new diagnosis, from a patient treated with antithyroid drugs. The source is a woman aged 45-59 years with Graves disease.

This clonotype was detected only once. A much larger clonotype is one base distant, so this may be a read error. The conserved phenylalanine or tryptophan is not found at the CDR3 terminus, so this likely reflects a read error. The J gene is TRBJ2-7, the V gene TRBV28; D remains ambiguous. V lost 1 base and J 4 bases, leaving 14 bases between the germline ends. There are 15 residues in the CDR3. Germline loops: CDR1 MDHEN, CDR2 SYDVKM. DNA for the CDR3: TGTGCCAGCAGTTTATCAGGTAGAGATGGTTACGAGCAGTACTCC. It translates to CASSLSGRDGYEQYS.

Comment on this clonotype: A much more abundant neighbour one base away suggests this may be a read error. DNA for the CDR3: TGTGTCAGCAGTTTAATCGGACTAGCGGGAGGGCAAGAGACCCAGTACTTC. Translating it yields CVSSLIGLAGGQETQYF. J is TRBJ2-5 and V is TRBV28; 15 nucleotides match TRBD2. This CDR3 is 17 amino acids long. CDR1 and CDR2 from the germline V gene are MDHEN and SYDVKM.

This clonotype was detected many times. V usage is TRBV3-1 and J usage is TRBJ2-5; D might be TRBD1 or TRBD2, each matching 5 bases. Trimming shortened V by 0 bases and J by 4 bases, and 9 bases separated the two germline ends. The CDR3 totals 14 residues. Germline CDR1 and CDR2: LGHDT and YNNKEL (reference sequence). The CDR3 region is CASSQETGGETQYF. CDR3 nucleotides: TGTGCCAGCAGCCAAGAGACTGGGGGAGAGACCCAGTACTTC.

In its sample, this clonotype was seen many times. V is TRBV6-1 and J is TRBJ2-1, with D perhaps matching TRBD1 or TRBD2 (5 bases each). Trimming removed 3 bases at V and 8 bases at J, with 20 bases between. CDR1 is MNHNS and CDR2 is SASEGT in the germline V gene. The CDR3 covers 16 residues. CDR3 loop: CASSDEGNTLAYEQFF. CDR3 DNA sequence: TGTGCCAGCAGTGATGAGGGGAACACCTTGGCCTATGAGCAGTTCTTC.

This clonotype was detected many times. The V call is TRBV18, the J call TRBJ1-6; no clear D. Trimming cost V 7 bases and J 7 bases, with 8 bases left between them. Germline loops: CDR1 KGHSH, CDR2 LQKENI. This CDR3 has 12 amino acids. CDR3 coding DNA: TGTGCCAGCTTCTCGGGGAATTCACCCCTCCACTTT. This translates into CASFSGNSPLHF.

This clonotype was counted at least ten times. The chain employs TRBV10-3 and TRBJ1-4; 7 bases fit TRBD1. V gave up 9 bases and J gave up 6 bases; unmatched junction bases: 4. The CDR3 length is 12 residues. Germline CDR1 and CDR2: ENHRY and SYGVKD. As DNA, the CDR3 is TGTGCCATTAGAACAGGGGATGAAAAACTGTTTTTT. Its protein is CAIRTGDEKLFF.

Ten or more counts support this clonotype. Given the absence of the conserved phenylalanine or tryptophan at the CDR3 end, a read error is likely. V usage is TRBV28 and J usage is TRBJ1-2; D possibly corresponds to TRBD1 (5 bases). This CDR3 comprises 13 residues. Between the trimmed V and J ends, which lost 3 bases and 8 bases, there was a span of 13 bases. Per the germline V gene, CDR1 is MDHEN and CDR2 is SYDVKM. The CDR3 protein is CASSFRDGGGYTS. The CDR3 DNA is TGTGCCAGCAGTTTCCGGGACGGCGGCGGCTACACCTCC.

Many counts were recorded for this clonotype. The chain recombines TRBV5-6 with TRBJ2-3; TRBD1 agrees at 9 bases. Germline V gene data show CDR1 as SGHDT and CDR2 as YYEEEE. The CDR3 totals 14 residues. V was pared by 4 bases and J by 5 bases, with 5 bases of the junction left unmatched. CDR3: CASSPTTGGDTQYF. In nucleotides, the CDR3 is TGTGCCAGCAGCCCAACGACAGGGGGAGATACGCAGTATTTT.

In its sample, this clonotype was seen a few times. Mismatch with germline at one junction end may stem from a read error. The CDR3 protein is CASGLVAGLDNEQFF. DNA of the CDR3: TGTGCCAGCGGCTTAGTTGCGGGACTAGACAATGAGCAGTTCTTC. The chain combines TRBV7-8 with TRBJ2-1, with TRBD2 matching 8 bases. The CDR3 is made up of 15 amino acids. Per germline, CDR1 SGHVS and CDR2 FQNEAQ. The full variable domain, with the rest looked up from reference TRBV7-8 and TRBJ2-1, is GAGVSQSPRYKVAKRGQDVALRCDPISGHVSLFWYQQALGQGPEFLTYFQNEAQLDKSGLPSDRFFAERPEGSVSTLKIQRTQQEDSAVYLCASGLVAGLDNEQFFGPGTRLTVL.

This clonotype was seen repeatedly, ten times or more. This rearrangement joins TRBV11-2 to TRBJ2-1; no definite D call. This CDR3 is built from 12 residues. The V and J ends lost 5 bases and 7 bases respectively, with 9 bases between them. CDR1 and CDR2 (germline): SGHAT, FQNNGV. The CDR3, as DNA: TGTGCCAGCAGCGCGAACGATAATGAGCAGTTCTTC. Its translation: CASSANDNEQFF.

The chain carries TRBV7-2 and TRBJ1-5; the D gene is possibly TRBD1 (6 bases). The germline gives CDR1 SGHTA, CDR2 FQGNSA. The CDR3 is 13 residues long. The CDR3 DNA is TGTGCTTCAGGGGAATCATATCGTCAGCCCCAGCATTTT. Protein product: CASGESYRQPQHF.

This clonotype was detected many times. CDR3 region: CASSPGGYTQYF. DNA for the CDR3: TGTGCCAGCAGCCCAGGGGGTTATACGCAGTATTTT. The chain carries TRBV5-6 and TRBJ2-3, with 7 bases identical to TRBD1. CDR3 length equals 12 residues. CDR1 is SGHDT, CDR2 YYEEEE, per germline. With V trimmed by 4 bases and J by 7 bases, 3 bases remained unmatched.